Each of the 32 T cell receptor beta chains below was sequenced from the same sample in a study of cytomegalovirus exposure and HLA in healthy donors. Primers included in the PCR were 60 Vbeta and 13 Jbeta primers. Assay used: immunoSEQ multiplex PCR; TCRdb lists only in-frame clones, some missing. The sample includes roughly 200,000 clones, around 80% of them seen just once. The sample consisted of PBMCs. These receptors were collected from an older woman in good health and CMV-seropositive.

About this clone itself: An end of the junction does not agree with germline; a read error may underlie this. This chain uses TRBV10-3 with TRBJ2-6; 15 nucleotides match TRBD2. This CDR3 region has 19 residues. The V gene's germline CDR1 is ENHRY and CDR2 SYGVKD. In nucleotides, the CDR3 is TGTGCCATCAGTGTGGGACTAGCGGGAGGTGCGGGAGGGGCCAACGGCCTGACTTTC. This sequence encodes CAISVGLAGGAGGANGLTF.

The V gene is TRBV6-1, the J gene TRBJ2-1; 7 bases agree with TRBD2. Germline CDR1 MNHNS, CDR2 SASEGT. Trimming cost V 10 bases and J 3 bases; bases outside gene matches: 6. The CDR3 spans 13 residues. CDR3 protein: CAIWGGDYNEQFF. The CDR3 bases are TGTGCCATCTGGGGGGGGGACTACAATGAGCAGTTCTTC.

The rearrangement joins TRBV30 to TRBJ2-5; 10 bases line up with TRBD1. CDR1 is GTSNPN and CDR2 is SVGIG in the germline V gene (reference sequence). Trimming at V came to 5 bases and at J to 4 bases, leaving 4 bases not matched to a gene. The CDR3 extends over 13 amino acids. The DNA for the CDR3 is TGTGCCTGGCGACGACAGGGGGCAGAGACCCAGTACTTC. Encoded protein: CAWRRQGAETQYF. The full variable domain, its missing parts supplied by reference TRBV30 and TRBJ2-5, is SQTIHQWPATLVQPVGSPLSLECTVEGTSNPNLYWYRQAAGRGLQLLFYSVGIGQISSEVPQNLSASRPQDRQFILSSKKLLLSDSGFYLCAWRRQGAETQYFGPGTRLLVL.

The genes are TRBV27 and TRBJ2-1; 14 bases line up with TRBD2. The germline V gene encodes CDR1 MNHEY and CDR2 SMNVEV (reference sequence). The V and J ends lost 6 bases and 4 bases, in that order; junction bases with no gene match: 11. The CDR3 has 18 residues. This CDR3 reads CASSLERTSGGQYNEQFF. CDR3 in DNA: TGTGCCAGCAGCTTAGAGAGGACTAGCGGGGGGCAATACAATGAGCAGTTCTTC.

J is TRBJ1-2 and V is TRBV7-2; a weak D match, TRBD1 (5 bases). V was pared by 3 bases and J by 4 bases, with 9 bases between. Germline assignment: CDR1 SGHTA and CDR2 FQGNSA. CDR3 length: 13 amino acids. The CDR3 spells CASSFQGLYGYTF. CDR3 bases: TGTGCCAGCAGCTTTCAGGGACTCTATGGCTACACCTTC. The full variable domain, rest sourced from reference TRBV7-2 and TRBJ1-2, is GAGVSQSPSNKVTEKGKDVELRCDPISGHTALYWYRQSLGQGLEFLIYFQGNSAPDKSGLPSDRFSAERTGGSVSTLTIQRTQQEDSAVYLCASSFQGLYGYTFGSGTRLTVV.

The V call is TRBV30, the J call TRBJ2-5, with 11 bases that match TRBD2. Germline CDR1 is GTSNPN and CDR2 is SVGIG (reference sequence). Trimming at V came to 0 bases and at J to 9 bases, leaving 9 bases not matched to a gene. The CDR3 has 15 amino acids. CDR3 amino acids: CAWSVQLSGGVSQYF. CDR3 bases: TGTGCCTGGAGTGTACAACTTAGCGGGGGGGTGTCCCAGTACTTC.

V is TRBV19 and J is TRBJ2-2, with 7 bases that match TRBD1. Trimming removed 6 bases from V and 0 bases from J; junction bases left unmatched: 10. Germline V gene lookup returns CDR1 LNHDA and CDR2 SQIVND (reference sequence). This CDR3 has 17 residues. The CDR3 here is CASRRFLGGANTGELFF. The CDR3 DNA is TGTGCCAGTAGACGTTTCCTAGGGGGCGCGAACACCGGGGAGCTGTTTTTT.

This clone came up once. The DNA of the CDR3 is TGTGCCAGCAGTCCATCAATCCTAGCGACTAGCACAGATACGCAGTATTTT. As protein: CASSPSILATSTDTQYF. The chain joins TRBV28 to TRBJ2-3; perhaps TRBD2 as D (6 bases). The CDR3 is made up of 17 amino acids. Germline assignment: CDR1 MDHEN and CDR2 SYDVKM. Deletions cut 5 bases from V and 0 bases from J, with 18 bases between.

The chain recombines TRBV2 with TRBJ1-5, with D perhaps TRBD1 (6 bases). Between the trimmed V and J ends, which lost 4 bases and 4 bases, there was a span of 11 bases. The germline V gene has CDR1 SNHLY and CDR2 FYNNEI. CDR3 length: 14 amino acids. CDR3 protein: CASSVSGVNQPQHF. In DNA form, the CDR3 reads TGTGCCAGCAGTGTATCAGGGGTAAATCAGCCCCAGCATTTT.

This rearrangement joins TRBV16 to TRBJ1-4; 10 bases match TRBD1. The CDR3 extends over 15 amino acids. Germline V gene sequence: CDR1 KGHSY, CDR2 FQNENV. V shed 2 bases, J shed 5 bases, and the junction held 2 bases outside the gene matches. The DNA for the CDR3 is TGTGCCAGCAGCCAAAGGGGACAGGGGAATGAAAAACTGTTTTTT. This sequence encodes CASSQRGQGNEKLFF. Combining the CDR3 with reference TRBV16 and TRBJ1-4 gives the whole variable domain GEEVAQTPKHLVRGEGQKAKLYCAPIKGHSYVFWYQQVLKNEFKFLISFQNENVFDETGMPKERFSAKCLPNSPCSLEIQATKLEDSAVYFCASSQRGQGNEKLFFGSGTQLSVL.

This clone was recorded a few times. CDR3 nucleotides: TGCGCCAGCAAGGAGCGGGCCGGCCCCTACGAGCAGTACTTC. This codes for CASKERAGPYEQYF. This chain links TRBV5-1 with TRBJ2-7; a possible D gene is TRBD2 (6 bases). Germline V gives CDR1 SGHRS, CDR2 YFSETQ. Trimming took 6 bases from V and 2 from J, leaving 15 bases between them. This CDR3 has 14 residues. The variable domain in full, completed from reference TRBV5-1 and TRBJ2-7, reads KAGVTQTPRYLIKTRGQQVTLSCSPISGHRSVSWYQQTPGQGLQFLFEYFSETQRNKGNFPGRFSGRQFSNSRSEMNVSTLELGDSALYLCASKERAGPYEQYFGPGTRLTVT.

Details on this clone: A read error may produce the germline difference seen at one junction end. The chain couples TRBV27 to TRBJ2-7; tentatively, D is TRBD2 (6 bases). CDR1 is MNHEY, CDR2 SMNVEV, per germline (reference sequence). The CDR3 covers 14 residues. CDR3: CASSISGLLDEQYF. The CDR3 DNA sequence: TGTGCCAGCAGTATATCGGGACTTCTCGACGAGCAGTACTTC.

This rearrangement joins TRBV5-1 to TRBJ2-3; 9 bases line up with TRBD1. Germline V lookup: CDR1 SGHRS, CDR2 YFSETQ. The CDR3 covers 15 residues. Unmatched junction bases numbered 10, after V lost 7 bases and J lost 4 bases. The CDR3 here is CASRVPGQGSDTQYF. The CDR3 bases are TGCGCCAGCCGAGTACCGGGACAGGGTTCAGATACGCAGTATTTT.

This clone was found a few times. The junction differs from germline at one of its ends, possibly a read error. This chain connects TRBV7-9 to TRBJ1-2; TRBD1 aligns across 12 bases. The CDR3 extends over 13 amino acids. The germline CDR1 and CDR2 sequences are SEHNR and FQNEAQ (reference sequence). The CDR3 here is CASSLPGTGGFTF. CDR3 coding DNA: TGTGCCAGCAGCTTACCCGGGACAGGGGGCTTCACCTTC. Using reference TRBV7-9 and TRBJ1-2 for the parts outside the CDR3, the full variable domain is DTGVSQNPRHKITKRGQNVTFRCDPISEHNRLYWYRQTLGQGPEFLTYFQNEAQLEKSRLLSDRFSAERPKGSFSTLEIQRTEQGDSAMYLCASSLPGTGGFTFGSGTRLTVV.

This rearrangement joins TRBV7-9 to TRBJ2-1; TRBD2 matches 8 bases. Germline trimming cut 2 bases from V and 3 bases from J; bases unmatched to any gene: 12. Germline V gene data show CDR1 as SEHNR and CDR2 as FQNEAQ (reference sequence). The CDR3 is 18 amino acids. The CDR3: CASSLRQTGTRNYNEQFF. For the CDR3, the DNA is TGTGCCAGCAGCTTACGGCAGACCGGGACTAGGAACTACAATGAGCAGTTCTTC.

The chain joins TRBV19 to TRBJ2-1, with 8 bases fitting TRBD1. Unmatched junction bases numbered 11, after V lost 1 base and J lost 12 bases. Germline V gene sequence: CDR1 LNHDA, CDR2 SQIVND (reference sequence). The CDR3 runs 15 residues. For the CDR3, the DNA is TGTGCCAGTAGTATAGGCGCAGGGGGCAGGGGGTGGCAGTTCTTC. Translation gives CASSIGAGGRGWQFF. Together with reference TRBV19 and TRBJ2-1, the CDR3 gives the full variable domain: DGGITQSPKYLFRKEGQNVTLSCEQNLNHDAMYWYRQDPGQGLRLIYYSQIVNDFQKGDIAEGYSVSREKKESFPLTVTSAQKNPTAFYLCASSIGAGGRGWQFFGPGTRLTVL.

The chain has TRBV7-2 and TRBJ2-1; 8 bases fit TRBD1. The junction had 5 bases not matched to a gene; V was cut back by 3 bases and J by 7 bases. The CDR3 consists of 14 residues. Per germline, CDR1 SGHTA and CDR2 FQGNSA. The CDR3 DNA is TGTGCCAGCAGCTTGGACAGGGTGGGGAATGAGCAGTTCTTC. Translation: CASSLDRVGNEQFF.

This clone was counted once. J is TRBJ2-7 and V is TRBV4-1, with 7 bases aligning to TRBD2. V dropped 4 bases and J dropped 1; count of bases not matched to a gene: 4. There are 14 residues in the CDR3. Looked up from germline, CDR1 is MGHRA and CDR2 is YSYEKL. The CDR3, as DNA: TGCGCCAGCAGCCTGACTAGCTTATCCTACGAGCAGTACTTC. Translating gives CASSLTSLSYEQYF.

The rearrangement links TRBV2 to TRBJ2-5, with unresolved D. Trimming took off 2 bases at V and 5 bases at J, with 15 bases between the two ends. Germline lookup yields CDR1 SNHLY and CDR2 FYNNEI. CDR3 size: 15 residues. This CDR3 is CASSESSGRGETQYF. The CDR3 DNA sequence: TGTGCCAGCAGTGAATCGTCGGGTAGAGGCGAGACCCAGTACTTC. Together with reference TRBV2 and TRBJ2-5, the CDR3 gives the full variable domain: EPEVTQTPSHQVTQMGQEVILRCVPISNHLYFYWYRQILGQKVEFLVSFYNNEISEKSEIFDDQFSVERPDGSNFTLKIRSTKLEDSAMYFCASSESSGRGETQYFGPGTRLLVL.

The chain is built from TRBV18 and TRBJ1-4, with TRBD1 identical over 9 bases. Germline V gives CDR1 KGHSH, CDR2 LQKENI. CDR3 length: 15 amino acids. Losses at the gene ends were 6 bases for V and 7 bases for J; bases not matched to a gene: 9. The CDR3 is CASSQIQGAFEKLFF. The CDR3 nucleotides read TGTGCCAGCTCTCAGATACAGGGGGCTTTTGAAAAACTGTTTTTT.

V is TRBV2 and J is TRBJ2-1; 12 bases line up with TRBD2. CDR1 SNHLY and CDR2 FYNNEI come from the germline V gene. The junction had 18 bases not matched to a gene; V was cut back by 6 bases and J by 3 bases. The CDR3 is made up of 20 amino acids. Written as DNA, the CDR3 is TGTGCCAGCAGCAAACCGGGACAAGGACTAGCGGGGACCCTCTACAATGAGCAGTTCTTC. This encodes CASSKPGQGLAGTLYNEQFF.

The gene calls are TRBV19 and TRBJ2-7, with D possibly matching TRBD2 (7 bases). The CDR3 has 15 residues. Germline CDR1 LNHDA, CDR2 SQIVND (reference sequence). The ends were cut back, 3 bases at V and 5 bases at J, with 17 bases in the middle. For the CDR3, the DNA is TGTGCCAGTAGTATCGCGGGGGCGGATTCCCACGAGCAGTACTTC. Translating it yields CASSIAGADSHEQYF.

The chain is built from TRBV9 and TRBJ2-2, with D perhaps TRBD1 (6 bases). CDR3 length: 16 residues. CDR1 and CDR2 (germline): SGDLS, YYNGEE. The ends were cut back, 1 base at V and 5 bases at J, with 15 bases in the middle. The CDR3 DNA reads TGTGCCAGCAGCGTACGGCGACAGGAGGCAACCGGGGAGCTGTTTTTT. Translation gives CASSVRRQEATGELFF.

J is TRBJ1-5 and V is TRBV5-1; 8 bases are a match to TRBD1. From germline, CDR1 is SGHRS and CDR2 YFSETQ. Trimming took 3 bases from V and 1 from J; bases not matched to a gene: 3. This CDR3 is 15 amino acids long. The CDR3 nucleotides read TGCGCCAGCAGCTACGGACAGGGAAGCAATCAGCCCCAGCATTTT. Protein: CASSYGQGSNQPQHF. The full variable domain, completed using reference TRBV5-1 and TRBJ1-5, is KAGVTQTPRYLIKTRGQQVTLSCSPISGHRSVSWYQQTPGQGLQFLFEYFSETQRNKGNFPGRFSGRQFSNSRSEMNVSTLELGDSALYLCASSYGQGSNQPQHFGDGTRLSIL.

This clone came up once. The chain recombines TRBV11-1 with TRBJ2-7; D is possibly TRBD2 (5 bases). The CDR3 runs 15 residues. Germline V gene sequence: CDR1 SGHAT, CDR2 FQDESV (reference sequence). Deletions cut 2 bases from V and 4 bases from J, with 15 bases between. The DNA for the CDR3 is TGTGCCAGCAGCTTAAATGGGATTGGGGAGTACGAGCAGTACTTC. Its translation is CASSLNGIGEYEQYF.

The table lists this clone with a few counts. This chain connects TRBV5-8 to TRBJ1-2; D not resolved. Germline V gives CDR1 SGHTS, CDR2 YDEGEE. The CDR3 is made up of 13 amino acids. Deletions cut 5 bases from V and 7 bases from J, with 15 bases between. CDR3 loop: CASRGAGLGGYTF. CDR3 in DNA: TGTGCCAGCAGGGGCGCGGGGTTAGGTGGCTACACCTTC.

This chain uses TRBV5-6 with TRBJ2-4; 11 bases map to TRBD2. V trimming: 4 bases; J trimming: 4 bases; junction bases outside the gene matches: 10. The CDR3 totals 17 residues. Germline V CDR1 and CDR2: SGHDT, YYEEEE. CDR3 DNA sequence: TGTGCCAGCAGCGCATCGGGACTAGCGGACGCAAAAAACATTCAGTACTTC. Translating gives CASSASGLADAKNIQYF.

The chain carries TRBV7-9 and TRBJ2-4; 7 nucleotides agree with TRBD1. The V gene end was trimmed by 1 base and the J gene end by 11 bases; junction bases not matched to a gene: 8. The CDR3 consists of 14 residues. In germline, CDR1 is SEHNR, CDR2 FQNEAQ (reference sequence). CDR3 sequence (DNA): TGTGCCAGCAGCTTAGGACAGGGCGTTGGGGTTCAGTACTTC. The encoded protein is CASSLGQGVGVQYF.

This clone was seen a single time. V and J are TRBV5-4 and TRBJ2-1; D remains unclear. CDR1 and CDR2 from the germline V gene are SGHNT and YYREEE (reference sequence). The CDR3 consists of 17 residues. Trimming took off 5 bases at V and 0 bases at J, with 18 bases between the two ends. The CDR3 region has the DNA TGTGCCAGCAGTTCCGCGGCGTCCCCGAGCTCCTACAATGAGCAGTTCTTC. Translation: CASSSAASPSSYNEQFF.

The chain combines TRBV2 with TRBJ2-7; D gene ambiguous. The germline V and J ends were trimmed by 9 bases and 0 bases, with 12 bases remaining between them. The CDR3 length is 13 residues. Germline V gives CDR1 SNHLY, CDR2 FYNNEI. This CDR3 reads CASALGRSYEQYF. The CDR3 region has the DNA TGTGCCAGTGCCCTAGGTCGCTCCTACGAGCAGTACTTC.

With respect to this clone: The sample has other DNA sequences that encode this CDR3 too. The rearrangement links TRBV30 to TRBJ2-5, with TRBD2 matching 8 bases. Trimming took 1 base from V and 5 from J; bases not matched to a gene: 6. The CDR3 runs to 14 residues. Germline CDR1 GTSNPN, CDR2 SVGIG (reference sequence). CDR3 loop: CAWSGRGGGETQYF. The CDR3 nucleotides read TGTGCCTGGAGTGGCCGGGGGGGTGGGGAGACCCAGTACTTC.

V and J are TRBV10-3 and TRBJ1-5; 12 bases line up with TRBD1. With V trimmed by 2 bases and J by 11 bases, 7 bases remained unmatched. The germline V gene has CDR1 ENHRY and CDR2 SYGVKD. The CDR3 is 15 amino acids. The CDR3 coding sequence is TGTGCCATCAGTGAGGGGACAGGGGGCTCCCCGACCCAGCATTTT. It encodes CAISEGTGGSPTQHF.